These 27 T cell receptor beta chains share one sample of origin, sequenced in a study of blood T cell repertoires in COVID-19. The assay was immunoSEQ multiplex PCR, and TCRdb's table has in-frame clones only and misses some. The data show approximately 75,000 clones, with 86% seen just once and about 5.7% held by the top ten. The sequenced sample was peripheral blood. These receptors were obtained from a man older than 75 with COVID-19, enrolled during active disease.

This chain connects TRBV3-1 (or the pseudogene TRBV3-2) to TRBJ2-7, with D maybe TRBD2 (5 bases). CDR1 is LGHDT, CDR2 YNNKEL, per germline (reference sequence). This CDR3 region has 13 residues. Deletions cut 2 bases from V and 0 bases from J, with 5 bases between. As DNA, the CDR3 is TGTGCCAGCAGCCAAACTAGCTCCTACGAGCAGTACTTC. It is translated as CASSQTSSYEQYF.

V usage is TRBV10-3 and J usage is TRBJ2-5; no clear D gene. Germline loops: CDR1 ENHRY, CDR2 SYGVKD. V lost 3 bases and J 5 bases, leaving 7 bases between the germline ends. This CDR3 has 12 residues. The CDR3 coding sequence is TGTGCCATCAGTGAAAAAAGCGAGACCCAGTACTTC. It specifies CAISEKSETQYF.

This clone was recorded a few times. The V gene is TRBV6-6, the J gene TRBJ1-5; the D is unclear. There are 12 residues in the CDR3. Germline V gives CDR1 MNHNY, CDR2 SVGAGI (reference sequence). The V end was cut by 5 bases, the J end by 4 bases, with 6 bases between. The CDR3 sequence: CASSKQNQPQHF. For the CDR3, the DNA is TGTGCCAGCAGTAAACAGAATCAGCCCCAGCATTTT.

The chain couples TRBV5-1 to TRBJ2-3, with TRBD2 as a possible D gene (8 bases). Germline V gene lookup returns CDR1 SGHRS and CDR2 YFSETQ. The germline V and J ends were trimmed by 4 bases and 8 bases, with 20 bases remaining between them. The CDR3 covers 15 residues. The CDR3 reads CASSVPQGSGGTQYF. The DNA of the CDR3 is TGCGCCAGCAGCGTCCCACAGGGGAGCGGGGGTACGCAGTATTTT.

The rearrangement links TRBV5-5 to TRBJ2-5; D uncertain. The CDR3 is 14 residues long. Germline CDR1 reads SGHKS; CDR2 reads YYEKEE (reference sequence). V lost 1 base to trimming and J lost 4 bases, with 11 bases between them. Written as DNA, the CDR3 is TGTGCCAGCAGCTTGTTTGTGGGCTCAGAGACCCAGTACTTC. This translates into CASSLFVGSETQYF. Filled out from reference TRBV5-5 and TRBJ2-5, the complete variable domain reads DAGVTQSPTHLIKTRGQQVTLRCSPISGHKSVSWYQQVLGQGPQFIFQYYEKEERGRGNFPDRFSARQFPNYSSELNVNALLLGDSALYLCASSLFVGSETQYFGPGTRLLVL.

This clone was counted between two and nine times. V is TRBV7-2 and J is TRBJ1-6; 10 positions agree with TRBD1. This CDR3 is 14 amino acids long. The V and J ends lost 3 bases and 10 bases, in that order; junction bases with no gene match: 3. Germline values: CDR1 SGHTA, CDR2 FQGNSA. CDR3 in amino acids: CASSFRDRGSPLHF. The DNA of the CDR3 is TGTGCCAGCAGCTTCCGGGACAGGGGCTCACCCCTCCACTTT.

This clone was found a few times. The rearrangement joins TRBV15 to TRBJ1-5; no clear D. Between the trimmed V and J ends, which lost 3 bases and 6 bases, there was a span of 6 bases. Germline V gene sequence: CDR1 LNHNV, CDR2 YYDKDF (reference sequence). This CDR3 region has 12 residues. The chain's CDR3 is CATSSQIQPQHF. CDR3 in DNA: TGTGCCACCAGCAGTCAGATTCAGCCCCAGCATTTT. The whole variable domain, remainder taken from reference TRBV15 and TRBJ1-5, is DAMVIQNPRYQVTQFGKPVTLSCSQTLNHNVMYWYQQKSSQAPKLLFHYYDKDFNNEADTPDNFQSRRPNTSFCFLDIRSPGLGDTAMYLCATSSQIQPQHFGDGTRLSIL.

The CDR3 DNA is TGTGCCAGCAGCCTACAGACAGGGGGCGACAGCTCCTATAATTCACCCCTCCACTTT. Its translation: CASSLQTGGDSSYNSPLHF. The J gene is TRBJ1-6, the V gene TRBV4-2, with TRBD1 matching over 10 bases. The V and J ends lost 4 bases and 0 bases, in that order; junction bases with no gene match: 9. Germline V gene lookup returns CDR1 LGHNA and CDR2 YNFKEQ. The CDR3 sequence is 19 residues long.

The CDR3 loop is CASSQDRGRTEAFF. Written as DNA, the CDR3 is TGTGCCAGCAGCCAAGACAGGGGTCGGACTGAAGCTTTCTTT. The chain has TRBV3-1 (or the pseudogene TRBV3-2) and TRBJ1-1, with D possibly matching TRBD1 (6 bases). Germline CDR1 LGHDT, CDR2 YNNKEL (reference sequence). V was pared by 0 bases and J by 5 bases, with 10 bases between. The CDR3 runs to 14 residues.

This clone was observed a single time. In DNA, the CDR3 is TGTGCCAGCTCACCCACGAGCAGGGGCACTGAAGCTTTCTTT. This codes for CASSPTSRGTEAFF. The chain is built from TRBV18 and TRBJ1-1; D possibly corresponds to TRBD1 (6 bases). This CDR3 is built from 14 residues. Germline-derived CDR1 and CDR2 are KGHSH and LQKENI. The V end lost 3 bases, the J end lost 4 bases, and 12 bases lay between the germline ends.

This chain joins TRBV11-3 and TRBJ1-1, with 7 bases aligning to TRBD1. The V gene end was trimmed by 6 bases and the J gene end by 0 bases; junction bases not matched to a gene: 7. The CDR3 sequence is 15 residues long. Germline values: CDR1 SGHNT, CDR2 YENEEA. The CDR3 nucleotides are TGTGCCAGCAGTTCTTCTGGGACAGTGAACACTGAAGCTTTCTTT. Its protein product is CASSSSGTVNTEAFF.

The V and J genes are TRBV2 and TRBJ2-5; D possibly corresponds to TRBD1 (6 bases). This CDR3 has 11 amino acids. In germline, CDR1 is SNHLY, CDR2 FYNNEI. Between the trimmed V and J ends, which lost 11 bases and 1 base, there was a span of 8 bases. In DNA, the CDR3 is TGTGCCGTACAGGGCCAAGAGACCCAGTACTTC. Protein product: CAVQGQETQYF.

The chain links TRBV5-8 to TRBJ1-1; D gene ambiguous. Germline assignment: CDR1 SGHTS and CDR2 YDEGEE. This CDR3 spans 15 amino acids. Trimming removed 0 bases at V and 1 base at J, with 10 bases between. The CDR3 region has the DNA TGTGCCAGCAGCTTGGTAGGAGGAGCGAACACTGAAGCTTTCTTT. Its protein is CASSLVGGANTEAFF.

The J gene is TRBJ2-7, the V gene TRBV7-9, with TRBD2 as a possible D gene (7 bases). Germline V CDR1 and CDR2: SEHNR, FQNEAQ (reference sequence). CDR3 length: 14 amino acids. Trimming stripped 3 bases from V and 2 bases from J, with 11 bases between. In DNA, the CDR3 is TGTGCCAGCAGCTTGGCGGGGGCGCCCTACGAGCAGTACTTC. This gives the protein CASSLAGAPYEQYF.

The chain carries TRBV4-3 and TRBJ1-4, with TRBD1 matching 9 bases. Germline lookup yields CDR1 LGHNA and CDR2 YSLEER. The CDR3 length is 16 residues. V shed 3 bases, J shed 7 bases, and the junction held 9 bases outside the gene matches. The CDR3 coding sequence is TGCGCCAGCAGCCAGGGATTTACAGGGGGCGGTGAAAAACTGTTTTTT. This translates into CASSQGFTGGGEKLFF.

The CDR3 is CASSYSLTGEDPPLHF. As DNA, the CDR3 is TGTGCCAGCAGTTACTCACTGACAGGGGAGGATCCACCCCTCCACTTT. The rearrangement links TRBV6-6 to TRBJ1-6; 8 nucleotides align to TRBD1. The germline V gene encodes CDR1 MNHNY and CDR2 SVGAGI (reference sequence). The CDR3 contains 16 residues. The J segment lost 11 bases and the V segment lost 0 bases, leaving 9 bases of the junction unmatched.

This chain connects TRBV11-1 to TRBJ1-1, with D unresolved. Trimming cost V 3 bases and J 4 bases, with 9 bases left between them. The CDR3 sequence is 13 residues long. Germline values: CDR1 SGHAT, CDR2 FQDESV (reference sequence). CDR3 protein: CASSFSRGTEAFF. Here the CDR3 DNA reads TGTGCCAGCAGCTTCAGCCGGGGCACTGAAGCTTTCTTT.

The V call is TRBV4-3, the J call TRBJ1-5; TRBD1 might be the D (5 bases). The V end was cut by 0 bases, the J end by 1 base, with 13 bases between. CDR3 size: 17 residues. CDR1 and CDR2 from the germline V gene are LGHNA and YSLEER. For the CDR3, the DNA is TGCGCCAGCAGCCAAGACCCGCAGGGCTGGAGCAATCAGCCCCAGCATTTT. Protein sequence: CASSQDPQGWSNQPQHF.

Here the CDR3 DNA reads TGTGCCAGCAGCTCCACTACTAGGGAGACCCAGTACTTC. Protein sequence: CASSSTTRETQYF. The chain uses TRBV7-9 and TRBJ2-5; the D gene is possibly TRBD2 (5 bases). The CDR3 contains 13 residues. Per germline, CDR1 SEHNR and CDR2 FQNEAQ (reference sequence). V lost 4 bases and J 5 bases, leaving 11 bases between the germline ends.

The gene calls are TRBV5-4 and TRBJ1-2; TRBD1 matches 12 bases. The germline V gene has CDR1 SGHNT and CDR2 YYREEE (reference sequence). The CDR3 spans 18 residues. V lost 0 bases, J lost 2 bases, and 8 bases stayed unmatched. Here the CDR3 reads CASSLGAGQGARNYGYTF. CDR3 DNA sequence: TGTGCCAGCAGCTTGGGGGCGGGACAGGGGGCCCGAAACTATGGCTACACCTTC.

The V gene is TRBV9, the J gene TRBJ1-6; D possibly corresponds to TRBD1 (5 bases). Germline assignment: CDR1 SGDLS and CDR2 YYNGEE. This CDR3 is built from 14 residues. Trimming removed 4 bases at V and 5 bases at J, with 10 bases between. The CDR3 protein is CASSQTENNSPLHF. The CDR3 nucleotides are TGTGCCAGCAGCCAGACAGAAAATAATTCACCCCTCCACTTT.

The V call is TRBV9, the J call TRBJ2-7; 10 bases map to TRBD1. The CDR3 consists of 14 residues. Trimming cost V 3 bases and J 5 bases; bases outside gene matches: 5. CDR1 and CDR2 from the germline V gene are SGDLS and YYNGEE. Written as DNA, the CDR3 is TGTGCCAGCAGCGACCGGGACAGGGGTAACGAGCAGTACTTC. Translation: CASSDRDRGNEQYF. The full variable domain, in which reference TRBV9 and TRBJ2-7 provide the parts outside the CDR3, is DSGVTQTPKHLITATGQRVTLRCSPRSGDLSVYWYQQSLDQGLQFLIQYYNGEERAKGNILERFSAQQFPDLHSELNLSSLELGDSALYFCASSDRDRGNEQYFGPGTRLTVT.

This clone has only a few counts. The J gene is TRBJ2-2, the V gene TRBV9; TRBD2 agrees at 12 bases. With 1 base clipped from V and 5 bases from J, the junction kept 3 bases outside the gene matches. Germline values: CDR1 SGDLS, CDR2 YYNGEE. The CDR3 sequence is 16 residues long. The CDR3 loop is CASSVSGLAGTGELFF. CDR3 coding DNA: TGTGCCAGCAGCGTATCAGGACTAGCGGGGACCGGGGAGCTGTTTTTT.

V is TRBV3-1 (or the pseudogene TRBV3-2) and J is TRBJ1-2, with D possibly being TRBD1 (5 bases). The CDR3 runs 14 residues. The germline gives CDR1 LGHDT, CDR2 YNNKEL (reference sequence). V lost 3 bases and J lost 1, with 9 bases in between. This chain's CDR3 is CASSHGGLNYGYTF. The CDR3 DNA follows: TGTGCCAGCAGCCATGGGGGACTTAACTATGGCTACACCTTC.

This clone was seen once. V gene TRBV6-5 combines with J gene TRBJ2-7, with 7 nucleotides matching TRBD1. V was clipped by 5 bases and J by 4 bases; unmatched bases: 8. The germline gives CDR1 MNHEY, CDR2 SVGAGI. The CDR3 covers 14 residues. CDR3 region: CASSRDRLQYEQYF. CDR3 nucleotide sequence: TGTGCCAGCAGTCGGGACAGACTCCAGTACGAGCAGTACTTC.

The V and J genes are TRBV2 and TRBJ1-5; D is perhaps TRBD1 (5 bases). The CDR3 totals 13 residues. V was shortened by 6 bases and J by 7 bases, with 13 bases between the two germline ends. The germline CDR1 and CDR2 sequences are SNHLY and FYNNEI. CDR3 in amino acids: CASRLGTPQPQHF. DNA of the CDR3: TGTGCCAGCAGATTAGGGACTCCCCAGCCCCAGCATTTT.

This clone was counted only a few times. V and J are TRBV7-9 and TRBJ2-7; tentative D call: TRBD2 (6 bases). This CDR3 has 14 residues. Germline V lookup: CDR1 SEHNR, CDR2 FQNEAQ (reference sequence). The ends were cut back, 4 bases at V and 0 bases at J, with 10 bases in the middle. The CDR3 protein is CASSSDGSSYEQYF. CDR3 bases: TGTGCCAGCAGCTCCGACGGGAGCTCCTACGAGCAGTACTTC.